The T cell receptor (beta chain) under discussion was sequenced for a study of persistence of HIV-infected CD4 T cells. Background on the study: Suppressive ART had lasted a median of around eight years. Antigen stimulation activated a lower proportion of cells, more of them memory, than anti-CD3/anti-CD28 stimulation. Study-wide points: Degenerate expanded CDR3beta sequences were enriched among CMV- and Gag-responding cells. TCRbeta richness was lower in CMV- and Gag-responding cells than in anti-CD3/anti-CD28-responding cells.

Anti-CD3/anti-CD28 beads served as a nonspecific positive control stimulus. Sorting selected CD4+ T cells upregulating both CD40 ligand and CD69. Notes on this clone: Its antigen is not known.

The libraries were made with immunoSEQ version 4 in survey mode. Libraries were prepared by immunoSEQ multiplex PCR; TCRdb keeps only in-frame clonotypes and omits some of them. The sample consists of around 40,000 clones, around 90% of them appearing once. The CDR3 has 15 amino acids. The V end lost 4 bases, the J end lost 4 bases, and 15 bases lay between the germline ends. The germline CDR1 and CDR2 sequences are SGDLS and YYNGEE. The V call is TRBV9, the J call TRBJ2-1, with a tentative D call TRBD1 (5 bases). This TCR was recovered from an adult man with HIV who was CMV-seropositive. Source: CD4+ T cells sorted from PBMCs after approximately 19-hour stimulation, taken from a patient who received antiretroviral therapy. The chain's CDR3 is CASSPGLGDYNEQFF. CDR3 nucleotide sequence: TGTGCCAGCAGCCCTGGCTTAGGGGATTACAATGAGCAGTTCTTC.